This paragraph covers one T cell receptor (beta chain) sequence. Its specificity is unknown. The CDR3 consists of 13 residues. Trimming shortened V by 0 bases and J by 4 bases, and 6 bases separated the two germline ends. This specimen belongs to a study of T cell responses to AZD1222 COVID-19 vaccine. General study results and limits: Sampling that yielded the repertoires occurred only after the peak T cell response.

Clones were read by immunoSEQ multiplex PCR, and TCRdb kept only the in-frame ones, dropping some. The table includes about 46,000 clones, around 90% detected once. The chain carries TRBV12-3 or TRBV12-4 and TRBJ1-2; possible D gene TRBD1, 6 bases. This receptor was identified in an adult who received the AZD1222 COVID-19 vaccine. Sequencing used peripheral blood, obtained 28 days after the second AZD1222 dose. CDR3: CASSLADSYGYTF. In nucleotides, the CDR3 is TGTGCCAGCAGTTTAGCGGACAGCTATGGCTACACCTTC.